The clone carrying this TCR beta chain was seen repeatedly, ten times or more. Its antigen is unknown. Within the sample, other DNA sequences also encode this same CDR3. Original processing methods: A classifier of distant metastasis in papillary thyroid cancer was built from CDR3 differences (across clinicopathological groups). MiXCR re-clonotyped the PCR reads for TCRdb. For this entry, the V and J calls and clone size follow TCRdb and not the study's own pipeline. The sample consists of 25,000 to 30,000 clones, about a quarter of them appearing once. The sample originates from a study of metastatic and nonmetastatic thyroid tumors. Background on the study: Malignant and benign thyroid patients had repertoires compared in peripheral blood and tumor or nodule tissue. Whole-study findings and limits: In both blood and tumor samples, TCR beta diversity was reported significantly higher for malignant than benign nodules.

All patients reached thyroid surgery having received no treatment beforehand. This TCR was sampled from a female donor with papillary thyroid cancer or a benign thyroid nodule (not recorded which). Some clones in this sample may be carry-over from other donors' samples. The specimen was blood.

CDR3 region: CASNSQGLPAKNIQYF. The CDR3 DNA follows: TGTGCCAGCAACTCGCAGGGGCTGCCGGCCAAAAACATTCAGTACTTC. The chain recombines TRBV2 with TRBJ2-4; maybe TRBD1 (6 bases). Germline V gene data show CDR1 as SNHLY and CDR2 as FYNNEI. Trimming cost V 7 bases and J 1 base, with 17 bases left between them. There are 16 residues in the CDR3.